This T cell receptor beta chain comes out of a study of blood T cell repertoires in COVID-19. Study overall: There were acute and convalescent COVID-19 samples, and they came from the United States, Italy and Spain. Sample material is recorded as cDNA or gDNA derived from T cells, B-cell-depleted T cells, or PBMCs.

CDR3 size: 11 residues. Germline lookup yields CDR1 MNHEY and CDR2 SVGEGT. The V end lost 2 bases, the J end lost 7 bases, and 6 bases lay between the germline ends. Here immunoSEQ multiplex PCR was the method, and the copy in TCRdb shows in-frame clones only, minus some. This table holds approximately 260,000 clones, around 86% found once. This clone has only one observation. The sequence was obtained from a man aged 18 to 29 with active or convalescent COVID-19. The chain employs TRBV6-2 or TRBV6-3 and TRBJ2-7; D not certain. Sequences were obtained from peripheral blood. The CDR3 reads CASSYGPEQYF. The CDR3 DNA follows: TGTGCCAGCAGTTACGGGCCAGAGCAGTACTTC.